Each of the 4 T cell receptor beta chains below was sequenced from the same sample in a study of vaccination effects on CD4 cells after COVID-19. Generated by immunoSEQ multiplex PCR, the TCRdb table keeps only in-frame clones and is missing some. This sample has about 30,000 clones, with just under 75% found just once. Peptide-pool stimulation followed by sequencing identified expanded antigen-specific CD4+ clonotypes in the ViraFEST assay. Culturing for roughly 10 days preceded CD4+ T cell isolation. The cohort was immunized with two doses of either the BNT162b2 or mRNA-1273 vaccine. No antigens are known for them. The sequencing used CD4+ T cells from PBMCs cultured with HCoV-229E spike peptides, collected after COVID-19 vaccination. Source of these receptors: a human donor who received a COVID-19 vaccine.

The rearrangement joins TRBV7-9 to TRBJ1-3, with 10 bases lining up with TRBD1. The trim removed 3 bases at V and 0 bases at J, leaving 5 bases unmatched. Germline values: CDR1 SEHNR, CDR2 FQNEAQ (reference sequence). This CDR3 contains 17 residues. The CDR3 nucleotides are TGTGCCAGCAGCTTCCCGGGACAGGGGTACTCTGGAAACACCATATATTTT. Its translation is CASSFPGQGYSGNTIYF.

This clone has just a few counts. CDR3 sequence (DNA): TGCGCCAGCAGCGGTGGCGGGGGGGCAGGGACCTACAATGAGCAGTTCTTC. Protein sequence: CASSGGGGAGTYNEQFF. V usage is TRBV5-1 and J usage is TRBJ2-1; 9 bases are a match to TRBD2. CDR1 SGHRS and CDR2 YFSETQ come from the germline V gene. CDR3 length: 17 amino acids. V lost 4 bases, J lost 2 bases, and 10 bases stayed unmatched.

V gene TRBV3-1 (or the pseudogene TRBV3-2) combines with J gene TRBJ1-5; 9 bases are shared with TRBD1. The V segment lost 4 bases and the J segment 0 bases; nucleotides outside the gene matches: 16. The CDR3 is 20 amino acids. Looked up from germline, CDR1 is LGHDT and CDR2 is YNNKEL (reference sequence). CDR3 in amino acids: CASSRDRRDRVLNSNQPQHF. The CDR3 nucleotides are TGTGCCAGCAGCCGCGATAGGAGGGACAGGGTTCTGAATAGCAATCAGCCCCAGCATTTT.

The V gene is TRBV6-5, the J gene TRBJ1-1, with 7 bases lining up with TRBD1. V was clipped by 2 bases and J by 0 bases; unmatched bases: 3. The CDR3 consists of 15 residues. CDR1 MNHEY and CDR2 SVGAGI come from the germline V gene. The CDR3: CASSYGDSMNTEAFF. The CDR3 bases are TGTGCCAGCAGTTACGGGGACAGTATGAACACTGAAGCTTTCTTT.